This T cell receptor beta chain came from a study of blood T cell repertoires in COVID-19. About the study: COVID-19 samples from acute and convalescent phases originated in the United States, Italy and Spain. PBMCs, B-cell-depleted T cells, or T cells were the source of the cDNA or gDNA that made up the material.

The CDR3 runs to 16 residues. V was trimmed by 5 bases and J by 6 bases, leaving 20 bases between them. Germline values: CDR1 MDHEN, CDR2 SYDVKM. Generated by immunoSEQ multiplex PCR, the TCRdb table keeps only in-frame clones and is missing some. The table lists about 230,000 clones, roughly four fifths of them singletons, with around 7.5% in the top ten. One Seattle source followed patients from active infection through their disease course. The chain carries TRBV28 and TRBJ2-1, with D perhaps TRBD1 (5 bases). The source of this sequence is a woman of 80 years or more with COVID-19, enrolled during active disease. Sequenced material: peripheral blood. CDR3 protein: CASSPRAGKSSNEQFF. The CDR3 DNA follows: TGTGCCAGCAGTCCCAGGGCAGGGAAGAGTTCCAATGAGCAGTTCTTC. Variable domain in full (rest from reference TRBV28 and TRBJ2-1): DVKVTQSSRYLVKRTGEKVFLECVQDMDHENMFWYRQDPGLGLRLIYFSYDVKMKEKGDIPEGYSVSREKKERFSLILESASTNQTSMYLCASSPRAGKSSNEQFFGPGTRLTVL.